The clone carrying this T cell receptor beta chain was seen only a few times. CDR1 and CDR2 (germline): WSHSY, SAAADI. The CDR3 is 10 residues long. With 7 bases removed from V and 6 bases from J, the gap between germline ends came to 4 bases. The sample originates from a study of cytomegalovirus exposure and HLA in healthy donors. Both 60 Vbeta primers and 13 Jbeta primers went into the PCR. Repertoires were generated with immunoSEQ multiplex PCR, while TCRdb's copy carries only in-frame clones and drops some. Among about 94,000 clones listed, 50% to 75% were seen once. Material for sequencing was PBMCs. This clonotype was obtained from a man younger than 40 in good health and CMV-seronegative. The chain is built from TRBV10-2 and TRBJ2-1, with no clear D. The CDR3 region has the DNA TGCGCCAGCAACTCCAATGAGCAGTTCTTC. This translates into CASNSNEQFF.